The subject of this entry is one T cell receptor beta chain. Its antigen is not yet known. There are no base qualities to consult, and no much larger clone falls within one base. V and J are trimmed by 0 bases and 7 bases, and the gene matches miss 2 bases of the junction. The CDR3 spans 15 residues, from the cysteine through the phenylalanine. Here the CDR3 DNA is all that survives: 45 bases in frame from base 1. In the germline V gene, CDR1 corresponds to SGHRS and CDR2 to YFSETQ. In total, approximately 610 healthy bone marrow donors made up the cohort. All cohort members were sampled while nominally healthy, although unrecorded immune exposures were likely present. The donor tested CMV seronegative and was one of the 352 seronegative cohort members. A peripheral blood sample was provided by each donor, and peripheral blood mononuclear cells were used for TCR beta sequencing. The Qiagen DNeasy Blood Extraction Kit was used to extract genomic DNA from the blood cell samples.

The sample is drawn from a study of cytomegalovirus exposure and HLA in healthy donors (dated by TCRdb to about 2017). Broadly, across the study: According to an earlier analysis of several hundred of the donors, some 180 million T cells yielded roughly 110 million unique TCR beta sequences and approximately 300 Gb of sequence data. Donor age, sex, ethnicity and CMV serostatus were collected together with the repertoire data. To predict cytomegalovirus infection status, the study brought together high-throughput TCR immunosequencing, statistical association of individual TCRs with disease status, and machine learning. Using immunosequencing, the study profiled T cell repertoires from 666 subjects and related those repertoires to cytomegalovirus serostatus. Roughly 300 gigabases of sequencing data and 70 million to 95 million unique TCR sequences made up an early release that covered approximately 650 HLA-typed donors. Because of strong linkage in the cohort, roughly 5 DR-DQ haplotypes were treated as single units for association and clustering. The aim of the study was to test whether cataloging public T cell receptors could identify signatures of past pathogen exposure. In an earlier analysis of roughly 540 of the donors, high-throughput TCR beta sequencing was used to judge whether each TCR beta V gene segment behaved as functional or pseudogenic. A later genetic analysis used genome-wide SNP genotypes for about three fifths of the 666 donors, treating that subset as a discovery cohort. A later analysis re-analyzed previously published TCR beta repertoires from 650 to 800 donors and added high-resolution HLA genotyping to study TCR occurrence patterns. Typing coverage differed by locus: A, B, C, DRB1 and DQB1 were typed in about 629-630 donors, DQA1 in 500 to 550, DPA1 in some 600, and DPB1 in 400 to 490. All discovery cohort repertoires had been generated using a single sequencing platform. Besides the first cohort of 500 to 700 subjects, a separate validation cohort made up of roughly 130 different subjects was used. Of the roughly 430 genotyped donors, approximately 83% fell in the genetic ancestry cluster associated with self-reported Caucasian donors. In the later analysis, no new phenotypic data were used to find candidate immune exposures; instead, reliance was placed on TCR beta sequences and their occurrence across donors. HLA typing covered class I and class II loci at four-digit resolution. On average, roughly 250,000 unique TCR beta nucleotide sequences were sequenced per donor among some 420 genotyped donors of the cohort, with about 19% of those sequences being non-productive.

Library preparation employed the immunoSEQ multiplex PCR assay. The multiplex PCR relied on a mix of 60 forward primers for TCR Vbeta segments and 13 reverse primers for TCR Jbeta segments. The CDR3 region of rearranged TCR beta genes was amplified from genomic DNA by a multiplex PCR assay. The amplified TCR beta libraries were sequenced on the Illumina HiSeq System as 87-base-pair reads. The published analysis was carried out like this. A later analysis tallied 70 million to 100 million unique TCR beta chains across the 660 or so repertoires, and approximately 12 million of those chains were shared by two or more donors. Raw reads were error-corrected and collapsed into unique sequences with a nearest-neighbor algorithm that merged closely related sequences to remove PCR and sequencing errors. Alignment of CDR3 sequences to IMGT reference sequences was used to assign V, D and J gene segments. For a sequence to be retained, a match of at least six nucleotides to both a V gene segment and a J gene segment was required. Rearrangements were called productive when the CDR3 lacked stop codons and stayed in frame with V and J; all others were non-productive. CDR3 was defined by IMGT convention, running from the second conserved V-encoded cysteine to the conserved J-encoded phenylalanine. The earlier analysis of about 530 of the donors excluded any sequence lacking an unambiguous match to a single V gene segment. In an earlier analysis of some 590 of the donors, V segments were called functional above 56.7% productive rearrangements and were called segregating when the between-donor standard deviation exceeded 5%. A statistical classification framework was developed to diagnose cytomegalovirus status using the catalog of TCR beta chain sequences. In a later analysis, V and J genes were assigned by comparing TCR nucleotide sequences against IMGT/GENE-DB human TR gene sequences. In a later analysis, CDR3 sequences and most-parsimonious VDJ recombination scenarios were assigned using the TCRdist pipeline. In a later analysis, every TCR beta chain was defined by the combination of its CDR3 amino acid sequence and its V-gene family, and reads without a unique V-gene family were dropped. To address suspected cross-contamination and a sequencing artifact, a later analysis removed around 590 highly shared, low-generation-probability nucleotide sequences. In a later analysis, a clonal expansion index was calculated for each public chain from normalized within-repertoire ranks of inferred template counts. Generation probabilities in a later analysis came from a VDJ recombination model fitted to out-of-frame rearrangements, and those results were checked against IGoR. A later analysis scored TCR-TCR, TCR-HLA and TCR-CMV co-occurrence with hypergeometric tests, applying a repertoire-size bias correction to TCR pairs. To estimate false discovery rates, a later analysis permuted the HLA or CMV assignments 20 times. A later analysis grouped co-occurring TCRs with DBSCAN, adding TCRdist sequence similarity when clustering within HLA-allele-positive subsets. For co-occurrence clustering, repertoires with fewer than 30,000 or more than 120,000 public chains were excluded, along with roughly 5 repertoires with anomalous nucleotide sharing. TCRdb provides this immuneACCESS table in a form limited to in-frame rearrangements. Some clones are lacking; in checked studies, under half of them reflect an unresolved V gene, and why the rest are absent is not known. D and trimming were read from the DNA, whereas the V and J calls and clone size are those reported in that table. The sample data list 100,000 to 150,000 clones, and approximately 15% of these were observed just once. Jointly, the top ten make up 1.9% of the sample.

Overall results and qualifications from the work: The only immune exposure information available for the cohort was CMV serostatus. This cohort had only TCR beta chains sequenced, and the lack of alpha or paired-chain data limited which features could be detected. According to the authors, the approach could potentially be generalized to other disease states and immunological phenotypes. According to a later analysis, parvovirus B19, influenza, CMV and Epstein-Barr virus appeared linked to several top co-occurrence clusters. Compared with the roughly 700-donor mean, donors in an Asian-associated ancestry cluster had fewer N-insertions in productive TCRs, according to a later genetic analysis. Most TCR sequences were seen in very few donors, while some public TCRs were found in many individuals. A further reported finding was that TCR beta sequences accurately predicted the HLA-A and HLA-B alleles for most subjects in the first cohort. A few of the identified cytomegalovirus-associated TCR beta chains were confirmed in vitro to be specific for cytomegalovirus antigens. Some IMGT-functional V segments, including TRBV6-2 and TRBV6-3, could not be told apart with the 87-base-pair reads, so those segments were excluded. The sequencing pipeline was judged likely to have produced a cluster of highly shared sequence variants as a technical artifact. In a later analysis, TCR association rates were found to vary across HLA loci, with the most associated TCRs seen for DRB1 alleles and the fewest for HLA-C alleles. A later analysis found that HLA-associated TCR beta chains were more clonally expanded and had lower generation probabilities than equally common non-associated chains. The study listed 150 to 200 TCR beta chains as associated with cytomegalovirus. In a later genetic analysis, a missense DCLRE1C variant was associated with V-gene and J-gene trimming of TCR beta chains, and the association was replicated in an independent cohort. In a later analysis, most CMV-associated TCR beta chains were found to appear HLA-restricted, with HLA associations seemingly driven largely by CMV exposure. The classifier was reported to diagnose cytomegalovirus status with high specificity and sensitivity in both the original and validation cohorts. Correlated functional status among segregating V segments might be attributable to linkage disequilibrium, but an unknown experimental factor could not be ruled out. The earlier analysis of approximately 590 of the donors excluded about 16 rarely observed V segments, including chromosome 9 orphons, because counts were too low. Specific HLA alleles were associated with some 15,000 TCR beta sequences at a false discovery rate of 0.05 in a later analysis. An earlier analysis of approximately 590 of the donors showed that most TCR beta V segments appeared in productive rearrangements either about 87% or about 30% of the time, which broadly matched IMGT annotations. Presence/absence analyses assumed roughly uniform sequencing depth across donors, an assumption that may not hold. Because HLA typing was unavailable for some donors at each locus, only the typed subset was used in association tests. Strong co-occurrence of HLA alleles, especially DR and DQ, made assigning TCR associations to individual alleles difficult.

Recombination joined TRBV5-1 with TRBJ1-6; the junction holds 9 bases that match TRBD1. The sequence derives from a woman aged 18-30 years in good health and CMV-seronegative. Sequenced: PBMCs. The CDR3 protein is CASSLGGQGNSPLHF. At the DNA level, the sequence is TGCGCCAGCAGCTTGGGGGGACAGGGCAATTCACCCCTCCACTTT.